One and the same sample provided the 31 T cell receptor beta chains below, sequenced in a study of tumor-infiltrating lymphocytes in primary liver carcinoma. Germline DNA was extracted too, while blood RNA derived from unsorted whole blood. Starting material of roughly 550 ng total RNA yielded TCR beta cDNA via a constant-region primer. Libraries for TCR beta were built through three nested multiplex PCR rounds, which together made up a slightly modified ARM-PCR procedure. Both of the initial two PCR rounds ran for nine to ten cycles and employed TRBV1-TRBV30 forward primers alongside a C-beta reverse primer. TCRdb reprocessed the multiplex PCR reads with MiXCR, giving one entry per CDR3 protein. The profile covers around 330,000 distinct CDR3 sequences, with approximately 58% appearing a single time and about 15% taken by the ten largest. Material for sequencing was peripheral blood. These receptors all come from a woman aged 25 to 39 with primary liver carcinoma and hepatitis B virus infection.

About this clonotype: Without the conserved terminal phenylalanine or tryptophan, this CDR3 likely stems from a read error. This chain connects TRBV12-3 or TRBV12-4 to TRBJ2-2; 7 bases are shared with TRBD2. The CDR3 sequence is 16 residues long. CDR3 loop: CASSPWRAGNIGELFY. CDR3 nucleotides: TGTGCCAGCAGTCCCTGGAGAGCGGGAAACATCGGGGAGCTGTTTTAT.

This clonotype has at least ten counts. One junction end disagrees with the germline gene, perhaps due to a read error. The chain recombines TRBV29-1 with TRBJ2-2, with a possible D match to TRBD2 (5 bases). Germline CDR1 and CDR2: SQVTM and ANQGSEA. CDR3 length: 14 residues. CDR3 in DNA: TGCAGCGTTGACCTTAACTTTCCAACCGGGGAGCTATTTTTT. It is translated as CSVDLNFPTGELFF.

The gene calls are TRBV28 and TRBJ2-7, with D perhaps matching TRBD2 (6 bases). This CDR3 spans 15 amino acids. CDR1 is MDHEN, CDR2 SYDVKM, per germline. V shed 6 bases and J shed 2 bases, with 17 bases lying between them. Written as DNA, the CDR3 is TGTGCCAGCAGCCGGAGACTAGAGGGAGCCTACGAGCAGTACTTC. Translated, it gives CASSRRLEGAYEQYF.

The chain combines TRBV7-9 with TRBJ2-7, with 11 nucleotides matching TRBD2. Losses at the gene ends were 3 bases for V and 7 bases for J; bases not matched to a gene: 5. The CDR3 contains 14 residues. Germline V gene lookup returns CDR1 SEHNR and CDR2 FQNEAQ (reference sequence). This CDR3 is CASSFLAGGREQYF. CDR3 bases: TGTGCCAGCAGCTTCCTAGCGGGAGGTAGAGAGCAGTACTTC.

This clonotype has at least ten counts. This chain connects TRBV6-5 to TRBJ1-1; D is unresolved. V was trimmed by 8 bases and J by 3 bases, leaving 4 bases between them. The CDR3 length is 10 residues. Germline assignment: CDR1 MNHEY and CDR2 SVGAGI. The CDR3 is CASGDTEAFF. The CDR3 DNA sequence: TGTGCCAGCGGGGACACTGAAGCTTTCTTT.

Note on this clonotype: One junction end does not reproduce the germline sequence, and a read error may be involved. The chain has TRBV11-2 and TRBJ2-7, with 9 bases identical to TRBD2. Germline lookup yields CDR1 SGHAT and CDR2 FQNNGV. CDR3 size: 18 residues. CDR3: CASSAKAAASGVRGEQYF. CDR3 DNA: TGTGCTAGCAGCGCGAAAGCGGCAGCTAGCGGGGTCAGGGGCGAGCAGTACTTC.

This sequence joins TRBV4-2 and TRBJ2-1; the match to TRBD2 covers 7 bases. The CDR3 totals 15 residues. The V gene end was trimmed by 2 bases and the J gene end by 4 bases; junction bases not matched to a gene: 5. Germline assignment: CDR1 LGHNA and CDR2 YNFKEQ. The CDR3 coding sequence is TGTGCCAGCAGCCAAAGAGCGGGGCAATACAATGAGCAGTTCTTC. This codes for CASSQRAGQYNEQFF.

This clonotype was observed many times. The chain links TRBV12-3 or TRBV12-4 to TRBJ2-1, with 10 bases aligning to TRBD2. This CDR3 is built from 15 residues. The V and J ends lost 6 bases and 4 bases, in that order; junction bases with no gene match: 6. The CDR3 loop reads CASRDGLAAYNEQFF. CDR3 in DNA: TGTGCCAGCAGAGATGGACTAGCGGCTTACAATGAGCAGTTCTTC.

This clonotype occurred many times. The CDR3 DNA sequence: TGTGCCAGCAGCACAGGGGGGACTACTGAAGCTTTCTTT. It translates to CASSTGGTTEAFF. The chain uses TRBV6-6 and TRBJ1-1, with TRBD1 identical over 8 bases. Germline CDR1 and CDR2: MNHNY and SVGAGI (reference sequence). V lost 6 bases to trimming and J lost 5 bases; unmatched junction nucleotides: 5. This CDR3 has 13 amino acids.

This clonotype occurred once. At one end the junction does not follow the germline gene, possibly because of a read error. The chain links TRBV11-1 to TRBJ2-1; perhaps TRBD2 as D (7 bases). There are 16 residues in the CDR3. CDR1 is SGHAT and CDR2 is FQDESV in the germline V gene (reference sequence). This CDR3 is CVSSLAQKGGLNGQFF. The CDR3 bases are TGTGTCAGCAGCTTAGCGCAGAAGGGGGGGCTTAATGGGCAGTTCTTC.

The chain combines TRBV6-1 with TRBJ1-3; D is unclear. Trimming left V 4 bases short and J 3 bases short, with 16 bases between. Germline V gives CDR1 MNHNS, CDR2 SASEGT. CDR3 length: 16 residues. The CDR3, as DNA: TGTGCCAGCAGTGGAGTCATAGGGCGAAGTGGAAACACCATATATTTT. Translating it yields CASSGVIGRSGNTIYF.

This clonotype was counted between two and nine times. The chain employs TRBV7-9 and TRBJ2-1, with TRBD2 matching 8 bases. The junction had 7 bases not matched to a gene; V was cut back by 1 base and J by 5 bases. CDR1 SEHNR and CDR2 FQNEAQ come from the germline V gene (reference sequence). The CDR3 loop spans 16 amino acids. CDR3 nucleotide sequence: TGTGCCAGCAGCTTAGGCGGGGGACTAGTCAACAATGAGCAGTTCTTC. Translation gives CASSLGGGLVNNEQFF.

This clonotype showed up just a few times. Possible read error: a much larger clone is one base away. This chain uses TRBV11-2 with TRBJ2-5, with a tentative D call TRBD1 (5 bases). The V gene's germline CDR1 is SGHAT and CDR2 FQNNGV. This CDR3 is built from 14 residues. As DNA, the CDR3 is TGTGCCAGCAGCTTAGGCAGGGTCCAAGATACCCAGTACTTC. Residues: CASSLGRVQDTQYF.

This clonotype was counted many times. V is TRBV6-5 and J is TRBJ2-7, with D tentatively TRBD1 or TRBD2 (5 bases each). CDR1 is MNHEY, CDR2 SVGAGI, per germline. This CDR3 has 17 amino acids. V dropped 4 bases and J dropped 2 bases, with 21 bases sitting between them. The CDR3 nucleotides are TGTGCCAGCAGTTCCCTTGACCCCGGGACGGCCCCCTACGAGCAGTACTTC. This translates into CASSSLDPGTAPYEQYF.

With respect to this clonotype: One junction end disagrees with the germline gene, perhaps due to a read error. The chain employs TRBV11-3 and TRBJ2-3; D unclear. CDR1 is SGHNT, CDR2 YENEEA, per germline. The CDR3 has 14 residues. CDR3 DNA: TGTGCCAGCAACTTAGATAGGCCCACAGATACGCAGTATTTT. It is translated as CASNLDRPTDTQYF.

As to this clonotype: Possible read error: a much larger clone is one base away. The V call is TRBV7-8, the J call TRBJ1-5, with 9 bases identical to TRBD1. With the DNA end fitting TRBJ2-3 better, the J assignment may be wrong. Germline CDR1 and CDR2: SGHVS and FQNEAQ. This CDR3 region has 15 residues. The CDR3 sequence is CASSLKQGAWQPQYF. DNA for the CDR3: TGTGCCAGCAGCTTGAAACAGGGGGCTTGGCAGCCCCAGTATTTT.

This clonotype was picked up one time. The CDR3 is CASRASGRGHEQFF. CDR3 coding DNA: TGTGCCAGCAGGGCTAGCGGGAGGGGTCATGAGCAGTTCTTC. This rearrangement joins TRBV7-8 to TRBJ2-1; 12 bases match TRBD2. This CDR3 has 14 amino acids. Germline-derived CDR1 and CDR2 are SGHVS and FQNEAQ. V dropped 6 bases and J dropped 8; count of bases not matched to a gene: 5.

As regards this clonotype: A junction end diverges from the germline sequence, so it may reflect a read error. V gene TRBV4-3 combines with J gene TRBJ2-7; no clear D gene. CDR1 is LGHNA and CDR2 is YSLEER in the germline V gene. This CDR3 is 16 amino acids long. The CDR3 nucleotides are TGCGCCAGTAGCCAAGATATACACAGTCTCTCCTACGAGCAGTACTTC. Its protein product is CASSQDIHSLSYEQYF.

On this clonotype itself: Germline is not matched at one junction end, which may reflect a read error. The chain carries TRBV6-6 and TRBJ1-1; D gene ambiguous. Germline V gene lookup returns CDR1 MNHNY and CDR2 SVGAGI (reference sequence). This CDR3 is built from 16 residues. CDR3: CVSSPSHGQPNTEAFF. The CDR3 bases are TGTGTCAGCAGCCCCTCCCATGGTCAACCGAACACTGAAGCTTTCTTT.

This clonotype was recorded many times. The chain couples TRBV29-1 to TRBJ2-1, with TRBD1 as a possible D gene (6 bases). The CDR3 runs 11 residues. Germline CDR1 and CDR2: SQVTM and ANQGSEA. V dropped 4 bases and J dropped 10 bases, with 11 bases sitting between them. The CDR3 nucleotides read TGCAGCGTTGTTGGGGGCTACGAGCAGTTCTTC. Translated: CSVVGGYEQFF.

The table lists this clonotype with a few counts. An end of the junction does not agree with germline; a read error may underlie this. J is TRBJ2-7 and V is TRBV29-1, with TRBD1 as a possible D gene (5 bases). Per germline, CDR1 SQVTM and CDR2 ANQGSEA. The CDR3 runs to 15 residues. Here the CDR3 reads CSVRPSRVKSCEQYF. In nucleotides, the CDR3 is TGCAGCGTACGCCCTTCCAGGGTCAAGTCCTGCGAGCAGTACTTC.

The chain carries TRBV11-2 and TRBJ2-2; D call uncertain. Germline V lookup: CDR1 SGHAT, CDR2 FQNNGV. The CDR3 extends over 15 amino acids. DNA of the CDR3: TGTTCCGGCAGCTTGTCCCGTAGGCTCACCGGGGAGCTGTTTTTT. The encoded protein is CSGSLSRRLTGELFF.

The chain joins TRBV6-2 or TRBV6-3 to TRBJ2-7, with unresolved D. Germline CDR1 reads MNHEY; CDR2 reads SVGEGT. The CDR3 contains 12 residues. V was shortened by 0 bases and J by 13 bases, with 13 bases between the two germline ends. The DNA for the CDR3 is TGTGCCAGCAGTTACTCGGTGCGCGAGCGATACTTC. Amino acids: CASSYSVRERYF.

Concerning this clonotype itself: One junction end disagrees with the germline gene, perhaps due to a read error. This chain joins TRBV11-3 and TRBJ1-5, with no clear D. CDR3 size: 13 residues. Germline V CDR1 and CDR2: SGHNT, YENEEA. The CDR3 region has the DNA TGTGCCAGCAGTTCCAGCCAGTGTCAGCCCCAGCATTTC. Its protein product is CASSSSQCQPQHF.

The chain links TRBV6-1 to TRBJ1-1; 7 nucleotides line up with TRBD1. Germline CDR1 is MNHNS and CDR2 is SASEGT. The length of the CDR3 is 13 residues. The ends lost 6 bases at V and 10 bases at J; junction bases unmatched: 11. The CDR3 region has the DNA TGTGCCAGCAGGAGAGACAGGGACGGTGGAGCTTTCTTT. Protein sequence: CASRRDRDGGAFF.

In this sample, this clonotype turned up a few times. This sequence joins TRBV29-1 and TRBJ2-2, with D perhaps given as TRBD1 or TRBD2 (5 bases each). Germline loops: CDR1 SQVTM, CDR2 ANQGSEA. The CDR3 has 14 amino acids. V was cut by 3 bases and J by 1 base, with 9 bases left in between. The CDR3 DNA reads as TGCAGCGTTGATGTGGGGGTGAACACCGGGGAGCTGTTTTTT. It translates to CSVDVGVNTGELFF.

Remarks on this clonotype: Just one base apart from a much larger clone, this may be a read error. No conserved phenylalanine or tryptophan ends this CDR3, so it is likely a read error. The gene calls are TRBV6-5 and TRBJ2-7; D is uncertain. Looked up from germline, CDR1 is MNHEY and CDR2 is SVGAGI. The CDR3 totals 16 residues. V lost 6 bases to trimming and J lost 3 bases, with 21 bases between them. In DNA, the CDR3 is TGTGCCAGCAGCAAATACCCGCAGGCGGCAAGCTACGAGCAGTACTCC. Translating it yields CASSKYPQAASYEQYS.

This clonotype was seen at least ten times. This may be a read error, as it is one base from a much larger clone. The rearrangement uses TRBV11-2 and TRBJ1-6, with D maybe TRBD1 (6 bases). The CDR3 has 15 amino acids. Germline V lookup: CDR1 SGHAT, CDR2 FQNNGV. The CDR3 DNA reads TGTGCCAGCCCCATCACCCAGGGGACTAATCCACCCCTCCACTTT. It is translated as CASPITQGTNPPLHF.

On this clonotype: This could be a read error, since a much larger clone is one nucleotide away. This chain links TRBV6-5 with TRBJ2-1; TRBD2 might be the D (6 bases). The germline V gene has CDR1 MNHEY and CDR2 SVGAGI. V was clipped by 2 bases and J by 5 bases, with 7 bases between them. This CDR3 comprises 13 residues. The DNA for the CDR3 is TGTGCCAGCAGTTACAGGGAGGACAATGAGCAGTTCTTC. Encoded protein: CASSYREDNEQFF.

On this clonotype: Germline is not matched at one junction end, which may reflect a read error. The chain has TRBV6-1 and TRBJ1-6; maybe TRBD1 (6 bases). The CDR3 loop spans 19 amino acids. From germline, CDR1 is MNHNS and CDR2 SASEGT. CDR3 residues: CASSGLSGTSSSYNSPPHF. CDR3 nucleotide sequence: TGTGCCAGCAGTGGGTTATCCGGGACATCCAGCTCCTATAATTCACCCCCCCACTTT.

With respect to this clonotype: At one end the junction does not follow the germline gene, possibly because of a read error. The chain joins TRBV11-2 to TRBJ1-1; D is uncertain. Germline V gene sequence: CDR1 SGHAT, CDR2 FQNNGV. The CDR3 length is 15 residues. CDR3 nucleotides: TGCGCCAGCAGCTTAGCCCAACTCCCGGGGTTCCCGGCTTTCTTT. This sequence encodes CASSLAQLPGFPAFF.